This TCR beta chain appears in the sequencing data of a study of T cell responses to AZD1222 COVID-19 vaccine. The overall study: It was second doses at about 4 or about 12 weeks that were pooled.

Details on this clone: Its antigen remains unknown.

Using immunoSEQ multiplex PCR, the repertoire was profiled, and TCRdb retains in-frame clones only, with some absent. The sample yields 100,000 or so clones, 88% seen once. The CDR3 loop spans 19 amino acids. The junction had 15 bases not matched to a gene; V was cut back by 2 bases and J by 8 bases. Germline V gives CDR1 MNHEY, CDR2 SVGEGT. Points from the study as a whole: Only six AZD1222 recipients tested seropositive at baseline. Clonal diversity may have been underestimated, and the donors were mostly white British, with more females than males.

The sequence was obtained from an adult in good health. The rearrangement uses TRBV6-2 or TRBV6-3 and TRBJ2-1, with 13 bases aligning to TRBD2. The sequencing used peripheral blood, collected on day 0 of AZD1222 vaccination. CDR3 DNA: TGTGCCAGCAGTTACCGATCGGGACTAGCGGGATTCTTAGGGGATGAGCAGTTCTTC. Amino acid sequence: CASSYRSGLAGFLGDEQFF.